This record looks at one TCR beta chain sequence and its context. Its antigen is undetermined. TCRdb called the reads again in MiXCR, with one record for every CDR3 protein. The sample lists about 500,000 distinct CDR3 sequences, more than 30% occurring once. The sample comes from a study of T cell repertoires in cytomegalovirus infection. Study-level information: Recently identified HLA-C-restricted CMV epitopes were among the peptides used. An indication of both CMV infection and matching HLA type came from public TCR beta signatures.

Study-wide points: CMV carriers with the relevant HLA were identified by cumulative public TCR beta family frequency. CMV-specific HLA-C-restricted TCR beta clonotypes dominated the ex vivo response.

V lost 7 bases, J lost 6 bases, and 15 bases lay in between. This CDR3 has 14 amino acids. Here the sequenced sample was cultured PBMCs, taken from culture after CMV antigen stimulation. V and J are TRBV12-3 or TRBV12-4 and TRBJ2-2; a weak D match, TRBD1 (6 bases). This receptor was obtained from a human donor in good health (CMV status not recorded). Some clones in this sample may be carry-over from other donors' samples. The CDR3 DNA follows: TGTGCCAGCACCATACAGGGTAGTCCCGGGGAGCTGTTTTTT. Protein sequence: CASTIQGSPGELFF.